The clone carrying this T cell receptor (beta chain) was picked up one time. What it recognizes is unknown. The sample is drawn from a study of cytotoxic CD8 clonotypes in ibrutinib-treated CLL. About the study: It was after a median about twelve months of treatment, range 6 to 36, that response samples were taken. The study's findings and limits: Patients with sustained remission and those progressing were sampled at differing times.

The CDR3 consists of 20 residues. The V gene's germline CDR1 is MDHEN and CDR2 SYDVKM. Trimming pared 7 bases from V and 4 bases from J, leaving 32 bases between. Sequencing used immunoSEQ multiplex PCR; TCRdb keeps in-frame clones, though not all of them. In the table there are around 310,000 clones, about 80% of which are singletons. The sample in question was PBMCs, obtained before ibrutinib treatment. The origin of this receptor is a human donor with chronic lymphocytic leukemia. The gene calls are TRBV28 and TRBJ2-1, with D maybe TRBD1 (6 bases). The CDR3 here is CASTRNEDSKGHPIYNEQFF. The DNA of the CDR3 is TGTGCCAGCACCAGGAACGAGGACAGCAAAGGGCACCCCATTTACAATGAGCAGTTCTTC.